This T cell receptor (beta chain) emerged from a study of PD-1 blockade in mismatch repair-deficient tumors. Whole-study results and caveats: Tumor-resident clones, often absent from pretreatment blood, expanded after pembrolizumab and then contracted.

Details on this clone: Its antigen is unknown.

Clones were read by immunoSEQ multiplex PCR, and TCRdb kept only the in-frame ones, dropping some. The repertoire holds roughly 34,000 clones, with roughly 80% as singletons. V lost 2 bases and J 7 bases, leaving 11 bases between the germline ends. Germline assignment: CDR1 MNHNS and CDR2 SASEGT. CDR3 length: 13 amino acids. Every patient had mismatch repair deficiency by PCR or immunohistochemistry. The TCR-sequenced patients were a few responders to pembrolizumab. This clonotype was obtained from an adult with mismatch repair-deficient cancer. This specimen consisted of PBMCs, obtained 6 weeks after starting pembrolizumab. The rearrangement links TRBV6-1 to TRBJ1-2, with D perhaps TRBD1 (6 bases). The CDR3 region is CASSENRAGGYTF. CDR3 DNA: TGTGCCAGCAGTGAAAACAGGGCCGGTGGCTACACCTTC.